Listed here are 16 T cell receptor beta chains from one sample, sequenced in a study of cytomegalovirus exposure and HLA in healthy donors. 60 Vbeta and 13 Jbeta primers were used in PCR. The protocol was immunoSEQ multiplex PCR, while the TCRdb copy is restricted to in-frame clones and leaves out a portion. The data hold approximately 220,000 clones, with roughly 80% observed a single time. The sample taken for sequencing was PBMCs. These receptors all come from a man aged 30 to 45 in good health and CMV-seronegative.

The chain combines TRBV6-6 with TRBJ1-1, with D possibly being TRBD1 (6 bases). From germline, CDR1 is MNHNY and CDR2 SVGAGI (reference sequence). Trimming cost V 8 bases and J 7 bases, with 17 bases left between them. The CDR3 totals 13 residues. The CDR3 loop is CASRSGGGGEAFF. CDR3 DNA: TGTGCCAGCCGATCGGGGGGCGGTGGTGAAGCTTTCTTT.

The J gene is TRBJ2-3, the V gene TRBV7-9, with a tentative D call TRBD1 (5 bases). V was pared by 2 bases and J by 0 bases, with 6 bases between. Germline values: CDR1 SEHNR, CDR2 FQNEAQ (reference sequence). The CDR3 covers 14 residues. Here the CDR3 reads CASSLKGSTDTQYF. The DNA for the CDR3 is TGTGCCAGCAGCTTAAAGGGGAGCACAGATACGCAGTATTTT. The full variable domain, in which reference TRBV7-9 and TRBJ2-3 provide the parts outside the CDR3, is DTGVSQNPRHKITKRGQNVTFRCDPISEHNRLYWYRQTLGQGPEFLTYFQNEAQLEKSRLLSDRFSAERPKGSFSTLEIQRTEQGDSAMYLCASSLKGSTDTQYFGPGTRLTVL.

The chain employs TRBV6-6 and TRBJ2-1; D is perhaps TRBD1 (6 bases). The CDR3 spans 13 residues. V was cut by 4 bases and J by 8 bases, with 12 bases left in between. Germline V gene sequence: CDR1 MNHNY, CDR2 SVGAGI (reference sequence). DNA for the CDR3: TGTGCCAGCAGTTCCACAGGGTACGATGAGCAGTTCTTC. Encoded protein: CASSSTGYDEQFF.

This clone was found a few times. CDR3 in DNA: TGTGCCAGCAGCCCCGACCGGGTCAACGTTTATAAGGCCGGGGAGCTGTTTTTT. Amino acid sequence: CASSPDRVNVYKAGELFF. J is TRBJ2-2 and V is TRBV7-2; D unclear. The CDR3 spans 18 residues. Trimming removed 5 bases from V and 6 bases from J, with 25 bases in between. Germline V gene data show CDR1 as SGHTA and CDR2 as FQGNSA.

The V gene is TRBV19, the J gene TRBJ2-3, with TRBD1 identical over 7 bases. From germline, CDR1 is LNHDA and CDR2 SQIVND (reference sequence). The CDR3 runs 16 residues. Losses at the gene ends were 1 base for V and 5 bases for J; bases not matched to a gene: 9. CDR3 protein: CASSIVDRAGRDTQYF. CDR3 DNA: TGTGCCAGTAGTATAGTAGACAGGGCAGGGCGAGATACGCAGTATTTT. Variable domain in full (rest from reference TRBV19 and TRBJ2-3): DGGITQSPKYLFRKEGQNVTLSCEQNLNHDAMYWYRQDPGQGLRLIYYSQIVNDFQKGDIAEGYSVSREKKESFPLTVTSAQKNPTAFYLCASSIVDRAGRDTQYFGPGTRLTVL.

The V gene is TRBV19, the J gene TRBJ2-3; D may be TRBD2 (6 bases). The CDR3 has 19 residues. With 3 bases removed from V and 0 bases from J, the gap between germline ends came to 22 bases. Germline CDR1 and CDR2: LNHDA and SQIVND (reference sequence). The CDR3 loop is CASSIESMGGPGSTDTQYF. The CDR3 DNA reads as TGTGCCAGTAGTATCGAGAGTATGGGAGGCCCCGGGAGCACAGATACGCAGTATTTT. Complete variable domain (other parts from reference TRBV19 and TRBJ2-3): DGGITQSPKYLFRKEGQNVTLSCEQNLNHDAMYWYRQDPGQGLRLIYYSQIVNDFQKGDIAEGYSVSREKKESFPLTVTSAQKNPTAFYLCASSIESMGGPGSTDTQYFGPGTRLTVL.

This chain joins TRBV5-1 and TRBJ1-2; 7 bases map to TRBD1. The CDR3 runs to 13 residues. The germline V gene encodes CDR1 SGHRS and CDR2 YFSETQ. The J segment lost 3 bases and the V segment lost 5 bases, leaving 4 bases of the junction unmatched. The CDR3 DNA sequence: TGCGCCAGCAGGCGGGACAGCGACTATGGCTACACCTTC. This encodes CASRRDSDYGYTF.

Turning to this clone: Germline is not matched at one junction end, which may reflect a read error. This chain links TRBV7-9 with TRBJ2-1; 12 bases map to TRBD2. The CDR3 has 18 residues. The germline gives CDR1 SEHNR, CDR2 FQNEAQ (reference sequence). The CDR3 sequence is CSSSSTSGGAISYNEQFF. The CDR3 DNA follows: TGTTCCAGCAGCTCGACTAGCGGGGGAGCTATCTCCTACAATGAGCAGTTCTTC.

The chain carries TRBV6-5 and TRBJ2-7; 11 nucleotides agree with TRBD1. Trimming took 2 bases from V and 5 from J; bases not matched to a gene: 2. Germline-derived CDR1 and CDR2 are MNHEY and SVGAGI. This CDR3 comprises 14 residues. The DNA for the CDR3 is TGTGCCAGCAGTTACCGGGACAGGGGGAACGAGCAGTACTTC. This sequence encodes CASSYRDRGNEQYF.

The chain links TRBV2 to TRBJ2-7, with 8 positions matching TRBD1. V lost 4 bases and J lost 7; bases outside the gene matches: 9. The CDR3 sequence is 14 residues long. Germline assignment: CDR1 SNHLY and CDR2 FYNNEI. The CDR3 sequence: CASSVVQGAQEQYF. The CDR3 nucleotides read TGTGCCAGCAGTGTAGTTCAGGGGGCTCAAGAGCAGTACTTC. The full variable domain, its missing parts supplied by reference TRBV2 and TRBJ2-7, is EPEVTQTPSHQVTQMGQEVILRCVPISNHLYFYWYRQILGQKVEFLVSFYNNEISEKSEIFDDQFSVERPDGSNFTLKIRSTKLEDSAMYFCASSVVQGAQEQYFGPGTRLTVT.

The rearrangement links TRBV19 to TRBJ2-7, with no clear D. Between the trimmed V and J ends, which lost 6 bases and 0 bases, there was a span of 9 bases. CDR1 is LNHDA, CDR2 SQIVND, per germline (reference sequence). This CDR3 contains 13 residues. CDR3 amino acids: CASRRASSYEQYF. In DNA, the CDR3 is TGTGCCAGTAGGCGTGCGAGCTCCTACGAGCAGTACTTC.

The CDR3, as DNA: TGTGCCAGCAGCAAAGCACAGGGGGCTAGCACTGAAGCTTTCTTT. Protein: CASSKAQGASTEAFF. This chain links TRBV7-9 with TRBJ1-1; the match to TRBD1 covers 9 bases. Germline CDR1 SEHNR, CDR2 FQNEAQ (reference sequence). The CDR3 length is 15 residues. The ends lost 5 bases at V and 4 bases at J; junction bases unmatched: 8. Combining the CDR3 with reference TRBV7-9 and TRBJ1-1 gives the whole variable domain DTGVSQNPRHKITKRGQNVTFRCDPISEHNRLYWYRQTLGQGPEFLTYFQNEAQLEKSRLLSDRFSAERPKGSFSTLEIQRTEQGDSAMYLCASSKAQGASTEAFFGQGTRLTVV.

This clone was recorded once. The CDR3 region has the DNA TGCGCCAGCAGCCAGACTAGCTGGGGCACAGATACGCAGTATTTT. This encodes CASSQTSWGTDTQYF. The genes are TRBV5-1 and TRBJ2-3; 7 positions match TRBD2. Germline assignment: CDR1 SGHRS and CDR2 YFSETQ. J gave up 1 base and V 4 bases, and 6 bases lay outside the gene matches. The CDR3 is 15 residues long.

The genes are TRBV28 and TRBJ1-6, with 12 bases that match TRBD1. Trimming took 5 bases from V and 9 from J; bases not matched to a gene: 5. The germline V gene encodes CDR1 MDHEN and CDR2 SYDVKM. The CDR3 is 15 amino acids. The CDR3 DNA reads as TGTGCCAGCAGTCCTTTGGGACAGGGGGCTTCACCCCTCCACTTT. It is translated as CASSPLGQGASPLHF.

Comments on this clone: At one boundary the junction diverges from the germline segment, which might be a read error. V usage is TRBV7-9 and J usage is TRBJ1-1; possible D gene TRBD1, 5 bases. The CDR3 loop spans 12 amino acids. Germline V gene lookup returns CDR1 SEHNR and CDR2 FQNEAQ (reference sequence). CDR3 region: CSSSLEQDKAFF. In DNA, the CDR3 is TGTTCCAGCAGCTTAGAGCAGGACAAAGCTTTCTTT.

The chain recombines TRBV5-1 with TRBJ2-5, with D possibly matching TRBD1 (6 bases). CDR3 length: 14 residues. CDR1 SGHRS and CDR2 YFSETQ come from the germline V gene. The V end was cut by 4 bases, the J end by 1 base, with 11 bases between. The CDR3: CASSTQTGQETQYF. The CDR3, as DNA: TGCGCCAGCAGCACCCAGACAGGCCAAGAGACCCAGTACTTC.